This passage covers 2 T cell receptor beta chains from one sample sequenced in a study of cytomegalovirus exposure and HLA in healthy donors (dated by TCRdb to 2015 to 2018). Preparation of the library involved the immunoSEQ multiplex PCR assay. A mixture of 60 forward primers for TCR Vbeta segments and 13 reverse primers for TCR Jbeta segments was used in the multiplex PCR. Here the immuneACCESS table is served through TCRdb, limited to in-frame sequences with V and J called. Missing clones are a known gap in these copies; in checked studies unresolved V genes cover under half, and the rest lacks a known reason. The sample table shows about 180,000 clones, and around three quarters are seen once. The ten biggest clones cover under 2.5% of the sample. The sample taken for sequencing was PBMCs. The receptors stem from a woman aged 25 to 45 in good health and CMV-seropositive.

This clone appeared a single time. This CDR3 is also generated by other DNA sequences in the sample. The gene calls are TRBV30 and TRBJ1-5, with D uncertain. CDR3 size: 13 residues. V dropped 0 bases and J dropped 2 bases, with 5 bases sitting between them. CDR1 is GTSNPN, CDR2 SVGIG, per germline (reference sequence). The CDR3 sequence: CAWSVRGNQPQHF. CDR3 coding DNA: TGTGCCTGGAGTGTAAGAGGCAATCAGCCCCAGCATTTT.

This chain uses TRBV7-9 with TRBJ2-7; 7 bases fit TRBD2. Germline CDR1 is SEHNR and CDR2 is FQNEAQ (reference sequence). The V segment lost 1 base and the J segment 3 bases; nucleotides outside the gene matches: 3. The CDR3 sequence is 14 residues long. The CDR3: CASSLVGGGYEQYF. In DNA form, the CDR3 reads TGTGCCAGCAGCTTAGTTGGGGGGGGCTACGAGCAGTACTTC.